This T cell receptor beta chain comes out of a study of blood T cells in healthy people across ages. This CDR3 contains 13 residues. V lost 2 bases and J 5 bases, leaving 6 bases between the germline ends. Points from the study as a whole: Donors of long life had a larger count of naive CD4+ cells and greater diversity than aged donors. In the absence of known donor CMV status, changes in expanded clonotypes were possibly confounded. Observed TCR beta diversity per million T cells went down as age went up. This fall followed a roughly linear course with age.

With respect to this clonotype: Its specificity is unknown.

Per sample, extraction of total RNA gave at least 5.5 micrograms in every case. The use of a sample-barcoded 5' primer and a J-beta primer mix characterized a second PCR of roughly 6 to 11 cycles. MiXCR was run by TCRdb on the 5' RACE reads, yielding one entry per CDR3 protein. The sample has over 500,000 distinct CDR3 sequences, 40% to 65% seen once; the top ten hold approximately 12%. Sequenced input: blood. The clonotype was recovered from a woman aged 80 or over in good health. V and J are TRBV12-3 or TRBV12-4 and TRBJ2-2; unclear D gene. DNA of the CDR3: TGTGCCAGCAGTTTAAGTATTACCGGGGAGCTGTTTTTT. Residues: CASSLSITGELFF.